Listed below are T cell receptor beta chains from one sample, sequenced in a study of blood T cell repertoires in COVID-19. The repertoire was sequenced with immunoSEQ multiplex PCR; TCRdb's copy has only in-frame clones and lacks some. The sample lists roughly 350,000 clones, about 85% occurring once. Source material: peripheral blood. The receptors stem from a woman younger than 30 with acute or convalescent COVID-19. Each CDR3 is given with its conserved first and last residue. The D gene is left open where the match is weak. The size of a clone is reported for some rows only, either as once, few or many, or as a class for expanded clones.

>TRBJ1-1|-|few|TRBV10-2|13
TGCGCCAGCAGGACGAGAGGGGGCACTGAAGCTTTCTTT
CASRTRGGTEAFF
>TRBJ2-1|-|once|TRBV9|13
TGTGCCAGCAGCGTAATTGGGGCGGCTGAGCAGTTCTTC
CASSVIGAAEQFF
>TRBJ2-5|-|-|TRBV19|14
TGTGCCAGTAGGATCGAGAGACTAGTCGAGACCCAGTACTTC
CASRIERLVETQYF
>TRBJ2-1|-|-|TRBV30|18
TGTGCCTGGAGTCCCGAGGGCCCAGGGGGGCCGGGCGGGCATGAGCAGTTCTTC
CAWSPEGPGGPGGHEQFF
>TRBJ2-3|-|-|TRBV15|12
TGTGCCACCAGCTCCGAGGCGGATACGCAGTATTTT
CATSSEADTQYF
>TRBJ1-1|-|-|TRBV9|14
TGTGCCAGCAGCGTAGGGGGGCACGCGGATGAAGCTTTCTTT
CASSVGGHADEAFF
>TRBJ2-7|TRBD1|-|TRBV6-5|15
TGTGCCAGCACCCAGAGACAGGGGGACTCCTACGAGCAGTACTTC
CASTQRQGDSYEQYF
>TRBJ2-2|TRBD1|-|TRBV19|16
TGTGCCAGTAGTAATACCGGGACAGGGCACACCGGGGAGCTGTTTTTT
CASSNTGTGHTGELFF
>TRBJ2-1|-|-|TRBV7-9|14
TGTGCCAGCAGCTTACAGGGACTCAGCAATGAGCAGTTCTTC
CASSLQGLSNEQFF
>TRBJ1-1|-|-|TRBV9|14
TGTGCCAGCAGCCCAGGGACAAGAGACACTGAAGCTTTCTTT
CASSPGTRDTEAFF
>TRBJ1-2|-|-|TRBV10-3|13
TGTGCCATCAGTGAGTCGGATCAGCGTGGCTACACCTTC
CAISESDQRGYTF
>TRBJ2-2|-|-|TRBV9|17
TGTGCCAGCACGGGACAACCGACAGACCCGAACACCGGGGAGCTGTTTTTT
CASTGQPTDPNTGELFF
>TRBJ2-7|-|-|TRBV7-8|16
TGTGCCAGCAGCTTTAATTTCCGGGGGGCGGGATACGAGCAGTACTTC
CASSFNFRGAGYEQYF
>TRBJ2-7|-|-|TRBV19|14
TGTGCCAGTAGTACGTCGACTGCCACCTACGAGCAGTACTTC
CASSTSTATYEQYF
>TRBJ2-7|TRBD1|-|TRBV11-2|15
TGTGCCAGCAGCTCCAGGGGGACAGTTCCCTACGAGCAGTACTTC
CASSSRGTVPYEQYF
>TRBJ1-2|-|-|TRBV7-9|16
TGTGCCAGCAGCCCAACCACAGGAGCCGCTAACTATGGCTACACCTTC
CASSPTTGAANYGYTF
>TRBJ1-1|-|-|TRBV9|14
TGTGCCAGCAGCCCCTCCGGCAGGGGTACTGAAGCTTTCTTT
CASSPSGRGTEAFF
>TRBJ2-3|-|-|TRBV12-5|14
TGTGCTAGTGGTAGGACTTCTAGCACAGATACGCAGTATTTT
CASGRTSSTDTQYF
>TRBJ2-7|TRBD1|-|TRBV9|16
TGTGCCAGCCGCGGGGGGACAGGGGGCGAGGGGACCTATGTGTACTTC
CASRGGTGGEGTYVYF
>TRBJ1-2|TRBD1|-|TRBV7-8|14
TGTGCCAGCAGCTCAGACAGGGTTGGGTATGGCTACACCTTC
CASSSDRVGYGYTF
>TRBJ2-5|-|-|TRBV9|15
TGTGCCAGCAGCGCCCGCGCGGGGGCAGGAGAGACCCAGTACTTC
CASSARAGAGETQYF
>TRBJ1-3|-|-|TRBV7-9|14
TGTGCCAGCAGCGTTAGGGGCTTTGGAAACACCATATATTTT
CASSVRGFGNTIYF
>TRBJ1-1|-|-|TRBV28|14
TGTGCCAGCAGTACCCCAGGTCTGAACACTGAAGCTTTCTTT
CASSTPGLNTEAFF
>TRBJ2-7|-|-|TRBV15|13
TGTGCCACCAGCAGGCGAAGAGGGAACGAGCAGTACTTC
CATSRRRGNEQYF
>TRBJ2-2|-|-|TRBV27|16
TGTGCCAGCAGTTCCGCCAGACGGGGGAACACCGGGGAGCTGTTTTTT
CASSSARRGNTGELFF
>TRBJ1-2|TRBD1|-|TRBV10-2|16
TGCGCCAGCAGTACCCGACAGGGAACCTTTGACTATGGCTACACCTTC
CASSTRQGTFDYGYTF
>TRBJ2-7|TRBD1|-|TRBV6-5|15
TGTGCCAGCAAGGTTTCCTGGACAGGGGTCTACGAGCAGTACTTC
CASKVSWTGVYEQYF
>TRBJ1-2|TRBD1|-|TRBV27|15
TGTGCCAGCGTCGGGGGGACAGGGGCTAACTATGGCTACACCTTC
CASVGGTGANYGYTF
>TRBJ2-1|-|-|TRBV6-5|15
TGTGCCAGCAGTTACTCGTCAGGCTCCTACAATGAGCAGTTCTTC
CASSYSSGSYNEQFF
>TRBJ2-7|-|-|TRBV18|13
TGTGCCAGCTCCCGCCGGGACTCCTACGAGCAGTACTTC
CASSRRDSYEQYF
>TRBJ2-2|TRBD1|-|TRBV4-1|17
TGCGCCAGCAGCCAAGATTCAGGGACAGGGGCCACCGGGGAGCTGTTTTTT
CASSQDSGTGATGELFF
>TRBJ2-1|-|-|TRBV7-9|14
TGTGCCAGCAGCCCCCATACTAGCTACAATGAGCAGTTCTTC
CASSPHTSYNEQFF
>TRBJ2-4|TRBD1|-|TRBV12-5|12
TGTGCTAGTTCCGACAGGGGGAACATTCAGTACTTC
CASSDRGNIQYF
>TRBJ1-1|TRBD1|-|TRBV9|14
TGTGCCAGCAGCAATACAGGGGAGAACACTGAAGCTTTCTTT
CASSNTGENTEAFF
>TRBJ1-1|-|-|TRBV10-1|13
TGCGCCAGCAGGGCTAGATTAGAGGAAGAAGCTTTCTTT
CASRARLEEEAFF
>TRBJ1-1|TRBD1|-|TRBV19|19
TGTGCCAGTAGTATAAGAGGACAGGGGCTTTCCCGGGCGAACACTGAAGCTTTCTTT
CASSIRGQGLSRANTEAFF
>TRBJ1-4|-|-|TRBV2|14
TGTGCCAGCAGGCCTGGCAGGGCTGCGGAAAAACTGTTTTTT
CASRPGRAAEKLFF
>TRBJ2-7|TRBD2|-|TRBV19|15
TGTGCCAGTAGTATTAGCGGGGGGGTTTCCTACGAGCAGTACTTC
CASSISGGVSYEQYF
>TRBJ2-1|TRBD2|-|TRBV28|14
TGTGCCAGCAGGGGACTAGCGGAGTACAATGAGCAGTTCTTC
CASRGLAEYNEQFF
>TRBJ2-3|-|-|TRBV28|15
TGTGCCAGCAGTTTGTCAGGAGGAGACACAGATACGCAGTATTTT
CASSLSGGDTDTQYF
>TRBJ2-7|-|-|TRBV30|13
TGTGCCTGGAGTGGGATGGGGGCAGTGGGGCAGTACTTC
CAWSGMGAVGQYF
>TRBJ1-5|TRBD1|-|TRBV25-1|15
TGTGCCAGCAGTGGGCGGGACAGTGACAATCAGCCCCAGCATTTT
CASSGRDSDNQPQHF
>TRBJ2-7|-|-|TRBV27|15
TGTGCCAGCAGTTTAAACGGTATCGGCTCCTACGAGCAGTACTTC
CASSLNGIGSYEQYF
>TRBJ2-1|TRBD2|once|TRBV4-2|14
TGTGCCAGCAGCCAACAGCGGGGCTACAATGAGCAGTTCTTC
CASSQQRGYNEQFF
>TRBJ1-5|-|-|TRBV28|15
TGTGCCAGCAGTTTTAGAGGCTATAGCAATCAGCCCCAGCATTTT
CASSFRGYSNQPQHF
>TRBJ2-2|-|-|TRBV29-1|10
TGCAGCGCTCGGTCCGGGGAGCTGTTTTTT
CSARSGELFF
>TRBJ2-1|TRBD1|-|TRBV24-1|16
TGTGCCACCAGTGATAAGGGAACCGGACAGGATAATGAGCAGTTCTTC
CATSDKGTGQDNEQFF
>TRBJ2-1|-|-|TRBV9|15
TGTGCCAGCACCCCCGGGACAAAAATCTACAATGAGCAGTTCTTC
CASTPGTKIYNEQFF
>TRBJ1-1|-|-|TRBV29-1|12
TGCAGCGTTGAATCTATGAACACTGAAGCTTTCTTT
CSVESMNTEAFF
>TRBJ1-5|-|-|TRBV12-3/TRBV12-4|12
TGTGCCAGCAGTTTTCGGGTTCAGCCCCAGCATTTT
CASSFRVQPQHF
>TRBJ1-5|-|-|TRBV7-9|15
TGTGCCAGCAGCTTAGCAACAGGCCCCAATCAGCCCCAGCATTTT
CASSLATGPNQPQHF
>TRBJ2-5|-|-|TRBV10-2|13
TGCGCCAGCAGTGGTTACAGGGAAGAGACCCAGTACTTC
CASSGYREETQYF
>TRBJ2-5|TRBD1|-|TRBV5-1|14
TGCGCCAGCAGCTTGGCCGAGGGGGCGGAGACCCAGTACTTC
CASSLAEGAETQYF
>TRBJ2-2|TRBD2|once|TRBV9|15
TGTGCCAGCAGCGTAGGGCTAGCGGGAAACGGGGAGCTGTTTTTT
CASSVGLAGNGELFF
>TRBJ2-1|-|-|TRBV5-1|15
TGCGCCAGCAGGGCGGGGGCTACCCCCTACAATGAGCAGTTCTTC
CASRAGATPYNEQFF
>TRBJ1-4|-|-|TRBV9|15
TGTGCCAGCAGCGTAGCTGGGCAGAGTAATGAAAAACTGTTTTTT
CASSVAGQSNEKLFF
>TRBJ2-2|TRBD1|-|TRBV18|15
TGTGCCAGCTCTTCCGGGACAGGGAATGCCGGGGAGCTGTTTTTT
CASSSGTGNAGELFF
>TRBJ1-5|-|-|TRBV19|16
TGTGCCAGTAGTATAGGGGCCTACCTTAGCAATCAGCCCCAGCATTTT
CASSIGAYLSNQPQHF
>TRBJ2-1|TRBD2|-|TRBV10-1|15
TGCGCCAGCAGCGCTGGGACTAGCGGGGGCTTAGAGCAGTTCTTC
CASSAGTSGGLEQFF
>TRBJ1-5|-|few|TRBV2|11
TGTGCCAGCAGTACAGCCGGGCCCCAGCATTTT
CASSTAGPQHF